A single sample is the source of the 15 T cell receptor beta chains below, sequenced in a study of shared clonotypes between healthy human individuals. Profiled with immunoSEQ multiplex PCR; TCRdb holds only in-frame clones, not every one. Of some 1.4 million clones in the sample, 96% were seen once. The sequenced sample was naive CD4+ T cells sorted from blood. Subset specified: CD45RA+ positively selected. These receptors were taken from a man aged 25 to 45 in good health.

The CDR3 region has the DNA TGTGCCAGCAGCCCCTCCGTGAACACTGAAGCTTTCTTT. This translates into CASSPSVNTEAFF. This chain uses TRBV7-9 with TRBJ1-1, with D unclear. CDR3 length: 13 amino acids. Trimming shortened V by 5 bases and J by 0 bases, and 7 bases separated the two germline ends. Germline values: CDR1 SEHNR, CDR2 FQNEAQ (reference sequence). The full variable domain, with the rest looked up from reference TRBV7-9 and TRBJ1-1, is DTGVSQNPRHKITKRGQNVTFRCDPISEHNRLYWYRQTLGQGPEFLTYFQNEAQLEKSRLLSDRFSAERPKGSFSTLEIQRTEQGDSAMYLCASSPSVNTEAFFGQGTRLTVV.

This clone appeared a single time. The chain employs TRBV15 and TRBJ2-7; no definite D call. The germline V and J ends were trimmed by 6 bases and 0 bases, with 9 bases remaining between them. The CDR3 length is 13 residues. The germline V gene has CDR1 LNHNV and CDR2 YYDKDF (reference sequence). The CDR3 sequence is CATSLGYSYEQYF. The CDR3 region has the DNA TGTGCCACCAGTCTAGGGTACTCCTACGAGCAGTACTTC.

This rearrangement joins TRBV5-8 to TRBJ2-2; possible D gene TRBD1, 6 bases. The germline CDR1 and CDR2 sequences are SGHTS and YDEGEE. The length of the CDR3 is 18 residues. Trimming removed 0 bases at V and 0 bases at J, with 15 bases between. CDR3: CASSLGYGTSTNTGELFF. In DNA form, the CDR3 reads TGTGCCAGCAGCTTGGGGTATGGGACATCCACGAACACCGGGGAGCTGTTTTTT.

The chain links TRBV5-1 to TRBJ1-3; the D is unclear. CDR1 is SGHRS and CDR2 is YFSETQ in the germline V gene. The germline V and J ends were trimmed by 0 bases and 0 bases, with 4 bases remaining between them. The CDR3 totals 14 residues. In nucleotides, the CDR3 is TGCGCCAGCAGCTTGGACTTCTCTGGAAACACCATATATTTT. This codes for CASSLDFSGNTIYF.

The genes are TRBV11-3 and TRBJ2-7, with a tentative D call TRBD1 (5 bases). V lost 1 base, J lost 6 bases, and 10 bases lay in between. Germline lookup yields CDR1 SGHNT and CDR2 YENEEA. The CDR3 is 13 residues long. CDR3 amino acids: CASSLGQGGEQYF. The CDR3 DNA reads TGTGCCAGCAGCTTAGGCCAGGGTGGCGAGCAGTACTTC.

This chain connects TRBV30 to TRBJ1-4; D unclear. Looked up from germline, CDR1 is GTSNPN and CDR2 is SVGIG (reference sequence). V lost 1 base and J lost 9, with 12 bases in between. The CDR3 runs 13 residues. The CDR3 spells CAWSAGLRKKLFF. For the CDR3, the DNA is TGTGCCTGGAGTGCGGGCTTACGTAAAAAACTGTTTTTT.

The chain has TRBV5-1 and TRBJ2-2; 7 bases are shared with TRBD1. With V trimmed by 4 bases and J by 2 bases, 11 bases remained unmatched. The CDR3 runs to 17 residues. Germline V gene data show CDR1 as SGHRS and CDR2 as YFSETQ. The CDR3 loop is CASSAGTGAFNTGELFF. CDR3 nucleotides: TGCGCCAGCAGCGCAGGAACAGGGGCGTTTAACACCGGGGAGCTGTTTTTT.

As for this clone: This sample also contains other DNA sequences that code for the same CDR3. The CDR3 DNA sequence: TGTGCCAGCAGCTTAGCAGCAGAGAACACTGAAGCTTTCTTT. It specifies CASSLAAENTEAFF. The chain recombines TRBV7-2 with TRBJ1-1; D is undetermined. In germline, CDR1 is SGHTA, CDR2 FQGNSA. The CDR3 sequence is 14 residues long. V was pared by 0 bases and J by 1 base, with 6 bases between.

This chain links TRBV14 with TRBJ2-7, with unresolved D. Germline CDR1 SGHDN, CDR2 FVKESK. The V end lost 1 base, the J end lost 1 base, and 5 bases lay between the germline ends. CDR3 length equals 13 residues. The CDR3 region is CASSQVPSYEQYF. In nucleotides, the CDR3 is TGTGCCAGCAGCCAAGTCCCATCCTACGAGCAGTACTTC.

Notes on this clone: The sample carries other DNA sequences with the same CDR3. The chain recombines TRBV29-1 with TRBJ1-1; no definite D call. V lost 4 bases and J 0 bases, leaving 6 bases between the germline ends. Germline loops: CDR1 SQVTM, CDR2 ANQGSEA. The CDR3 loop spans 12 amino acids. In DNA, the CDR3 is TGCAGCGTTGGAGGTATGAACACTGAAGCTTTCTTT. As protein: CSVGGMNTEAFF.

The CDR3 loop is CSAYTSGSDEQFF. CDR3 DNA: TGCAGCGCCTATACTAGCGGGAGCGATGAGCAGTTCTTC. This rearrangement joins TRBV29-1 to TRBJ2-1, with 11 positions matching TRBD2. V gave up 7 bases and J gave up 8 bases; unmatched junction bases: 7. The CDR3 length is 13 residues. Germline loops: CDR1 SQVTM, CDR2 ANQGSEA.

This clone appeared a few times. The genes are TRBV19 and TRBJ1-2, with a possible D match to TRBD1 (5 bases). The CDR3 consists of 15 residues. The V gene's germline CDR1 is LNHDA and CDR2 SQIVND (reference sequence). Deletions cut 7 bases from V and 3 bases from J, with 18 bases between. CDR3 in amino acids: CASTARPGRDYGYTF. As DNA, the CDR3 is TGTGCCAGTACCGCTAGACCGGGCAGGGACTATGGCTACACCTTC. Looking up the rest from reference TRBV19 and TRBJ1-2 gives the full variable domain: DGGITQSPKYLFRKEGQNVTLSCEQNLNHDAMYWYRQDPGQGLRLIYYSQIVNDFQKGDIAEGYSVSREKKESFPLTVTSAQKNPTAFYLCASTARPGRDYGYTFGSGTRLTVV.

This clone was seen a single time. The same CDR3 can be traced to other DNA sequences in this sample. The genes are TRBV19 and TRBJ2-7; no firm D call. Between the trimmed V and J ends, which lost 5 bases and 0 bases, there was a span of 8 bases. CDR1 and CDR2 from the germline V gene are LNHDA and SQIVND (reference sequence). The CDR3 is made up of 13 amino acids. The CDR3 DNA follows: TGTGCCAGTAGTCCTGAATACTCCTACGAGCAGTACTTC. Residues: CASSPEYSYEQYF.

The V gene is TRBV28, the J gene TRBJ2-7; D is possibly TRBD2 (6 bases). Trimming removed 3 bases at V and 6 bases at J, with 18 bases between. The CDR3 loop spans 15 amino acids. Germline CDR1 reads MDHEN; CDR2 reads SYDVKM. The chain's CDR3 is CASSFFGRGTREQYF. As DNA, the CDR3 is TGTGCCAGCAGTTTCTTTGGGAGAGGGACTCGCGAGCAGTACTTC.

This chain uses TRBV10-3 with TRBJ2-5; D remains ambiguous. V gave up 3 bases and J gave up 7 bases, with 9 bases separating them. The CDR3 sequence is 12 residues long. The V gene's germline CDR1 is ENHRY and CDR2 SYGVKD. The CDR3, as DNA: TGTGCCATCAGTGATAATGTCGGGACCCAGTACTTC. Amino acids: CAISDNVGTQYF.